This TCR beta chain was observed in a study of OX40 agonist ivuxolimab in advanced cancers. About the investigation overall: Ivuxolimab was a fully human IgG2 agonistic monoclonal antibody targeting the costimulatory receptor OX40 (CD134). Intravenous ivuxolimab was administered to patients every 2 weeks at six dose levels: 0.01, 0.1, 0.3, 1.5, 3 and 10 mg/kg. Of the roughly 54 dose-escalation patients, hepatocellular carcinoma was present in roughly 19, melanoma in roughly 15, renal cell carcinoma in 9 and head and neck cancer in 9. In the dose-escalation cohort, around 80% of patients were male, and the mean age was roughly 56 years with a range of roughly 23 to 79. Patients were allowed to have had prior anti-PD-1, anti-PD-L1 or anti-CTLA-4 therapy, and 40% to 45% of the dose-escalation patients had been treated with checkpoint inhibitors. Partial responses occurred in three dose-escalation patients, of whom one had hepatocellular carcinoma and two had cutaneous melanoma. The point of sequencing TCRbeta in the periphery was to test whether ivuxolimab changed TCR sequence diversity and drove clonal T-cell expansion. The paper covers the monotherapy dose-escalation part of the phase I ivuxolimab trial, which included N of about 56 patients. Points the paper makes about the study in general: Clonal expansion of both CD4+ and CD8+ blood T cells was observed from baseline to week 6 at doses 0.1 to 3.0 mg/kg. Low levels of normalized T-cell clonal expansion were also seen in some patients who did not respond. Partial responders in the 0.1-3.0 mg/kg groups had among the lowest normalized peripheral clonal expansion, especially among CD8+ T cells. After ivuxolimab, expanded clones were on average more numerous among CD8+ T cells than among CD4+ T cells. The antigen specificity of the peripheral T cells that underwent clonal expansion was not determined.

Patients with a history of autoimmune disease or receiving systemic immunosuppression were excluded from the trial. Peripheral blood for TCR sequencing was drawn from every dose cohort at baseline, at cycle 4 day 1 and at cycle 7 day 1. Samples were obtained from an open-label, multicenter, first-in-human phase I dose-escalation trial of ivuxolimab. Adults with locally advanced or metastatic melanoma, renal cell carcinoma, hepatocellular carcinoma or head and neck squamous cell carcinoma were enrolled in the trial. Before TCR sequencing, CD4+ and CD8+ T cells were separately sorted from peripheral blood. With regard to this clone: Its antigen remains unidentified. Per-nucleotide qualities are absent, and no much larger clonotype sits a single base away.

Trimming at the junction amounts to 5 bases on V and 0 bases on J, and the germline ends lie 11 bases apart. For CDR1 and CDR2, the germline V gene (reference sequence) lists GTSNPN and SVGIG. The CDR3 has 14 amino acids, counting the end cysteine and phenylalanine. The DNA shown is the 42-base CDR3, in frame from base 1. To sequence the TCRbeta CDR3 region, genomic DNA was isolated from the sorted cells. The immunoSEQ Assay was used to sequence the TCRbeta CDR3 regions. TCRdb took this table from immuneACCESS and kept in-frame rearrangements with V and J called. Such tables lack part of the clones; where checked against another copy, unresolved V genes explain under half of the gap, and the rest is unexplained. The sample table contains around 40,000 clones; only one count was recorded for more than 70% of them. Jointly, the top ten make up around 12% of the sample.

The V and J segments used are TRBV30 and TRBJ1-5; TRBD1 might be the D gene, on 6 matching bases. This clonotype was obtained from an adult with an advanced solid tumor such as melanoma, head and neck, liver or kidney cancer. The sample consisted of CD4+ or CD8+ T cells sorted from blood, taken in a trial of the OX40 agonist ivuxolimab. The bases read TGTGCCTGGGACCCAGGGGATAGCAATCAGCCCCAGCATTTT. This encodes CAWDPGDSNQPQHF.